The T cell receptor (beta chain) under discussion was sequenced for a study of T-cell reconstitution after alpha-beta-depleted transplantation in children. Study-level findings and limits: It was newly produced T cells that mostly accounted for T-cell counts and diversity one year after transplant. At day 60, the high TCRbeta diversity found in some patients originated from recipient T cells and thymic progenitors that had survived. Alpha-beta T cells about two months after transplant reportedly derived from several hundred expanded graft clones.

The CDR3 consists of 15 residues. The V segment lost 6 bases and the J segment 1 base; nucleotides outside the gene matches: 8. Germline CDR1 reads MNHEY; CDR2 reads SVGAGI. This clonotype was counted at least ten times. Its antigen is not identified. Preparation of the TCRbeta library used unique molecular identifiers. TCRdb passed the PCR reads through MiXCR, listing each CDR3 protein once. The table records some 300,000 distinct CDR3 sequences, around a tenth of them present only once. Sequencing used PBMCs, obtained before TCRalphabeta/CD19-depleted stem cell transplant. The gene calls are TRBV6-5 and TRBJ2-7; 8 bases align to TRBD1. This sequence originates from a boy in the first two years of life with acute myeloid leukemia, due to receive a stem cell transplant. Here the CDR3 reads CASSYDRGTSYEQYF. The CDR3, as DNA: TGTGCCAGCAGCTACGACAGGGGCACATCCTACGAGCAGTACTTC.